This T cell receptor beta chain was retrieved from a study of shared clonotypes between healthy human individuals. Overall study findings and caveats: Only blood samples were collected, and tissue repertoires likely differ.

Genomic DNA per cell subset filled all wells of several immunoSEQ plates. The protocol was immunoSEQ multiplex PCR, while the TCRdb copy is restricted to in-frame clones and leaves out a portion. Altogether around 1.9 million clones are present, roughly 91% being singletons, with the ten largest covering under 2%. This CDR3 is built from 15 residues. V gave up 0 bases and J gave up 5 bases; unmatched junction bases: 5. Per germline, CDR1 SGDLS and CDR2 YYNGEE. Concerning this clone itself: Its specificity is not known.

CD45RO-negative CD8 cells positively selected for CCR7 made up the naive population, which excluded terminally differentiated effector memory CD45RA+ cells. The chain has TRBV9 and TRBJ2-3; 8 bases agree with TRBD2. Sequencing was done on a sample of naive CD8+ T cells from PBMCs. This sequence originates from a young man in good health. Some clones in this sample may be carry-over from other donors' samples. DNA of the CDR3: TGTGCCAGCAGCGTAGCCGGGAGGGGAAAAGATACGCAGTATTTT. Its protein product is CASSVAGRGKDTQYF.